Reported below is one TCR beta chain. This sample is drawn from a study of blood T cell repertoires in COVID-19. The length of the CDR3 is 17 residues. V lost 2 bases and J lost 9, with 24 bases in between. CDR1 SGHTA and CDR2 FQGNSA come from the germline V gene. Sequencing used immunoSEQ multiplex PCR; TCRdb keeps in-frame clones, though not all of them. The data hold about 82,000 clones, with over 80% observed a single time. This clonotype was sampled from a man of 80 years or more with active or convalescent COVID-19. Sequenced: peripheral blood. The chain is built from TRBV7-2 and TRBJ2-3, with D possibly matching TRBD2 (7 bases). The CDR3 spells CASSLRGTSGGLSTQYF. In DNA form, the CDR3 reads TGTGCCAGCAGCTTAAGAGGAACCTCGGGGGGCCTCTCGACGCAGTATTTT.